This T cell receptor beta chain appears in the sequencing data of a study of blood T cell repertoires in COVID-19. Study information: Samples representing acute and convalescent COVID-19 were sourced from the United States, Italy and Spain. Sample material is recorded as cDNA or gDNA derived from T cells, B-cell-depleted T cells, or PBMCs.

This clone appeared a single time. Germline CDR1 and CDR2: GTSNPN and SVGIG (reference sequence). This CDR3 region has 14 residues. J lost 7 bases, V lost 4 bases, and 6 bases had no gene match. Clones were read by immunoSEQ multiplex PCR, and TCRdb kept only the in-frame ones, dropping some. The sample shows over 60,000 clones, about four fifths of them seen only once. Recruited during active infection, patients (from Seattle) were subsequently followed longitudinally. Sequencing was performed on peripheral blood. The origin of this receptor is a man aged 55 to 70 with COVID-19, enrolled during active disease. The V gene is TRBV30, the J gene TRBJ1-3, with TRBD1 matching over 11 bases. CDR3 region: CAWTGGQGGNTIYF. In DNA form, the CDR3 reads TGTGCCTGGACCGGGGGACAGGGGGGGAACACCATATATTTT.